Presented here are 24 T cell receptor beta chains from one specimen sequenced in a study of shared clonotypes between healthy human individuals. Assay used: immunoSEQ multiplex PCR; TCRdb lists only in-frame clones, some missing. The sample has some 2,000,000 clones, about 95% seen once; the top ten hold 0.85% to 1.3%. The naive CD8 fraction comprised CD45RO-negative cells positively selected for CCR7 and excluded terminally differentiated effector memory CD45RA+ cells. Material: naive CD8+ T cells sorted from blood. All receptors come from a man aged 18 to 35 in good health.

J is TRBJ2-7 and V is TRBV10-3; 8 bases are a match to TRBD2. J was trimmed by 6 bases and V by 3 bases; bases with no gene match: 4. This CDR3 region has 13 residues. Germline CDR1 is ENHRY and CDR2 is SYGVKD. CDR3 in amino acids: CAISEGLAVEQYF. CDR3 sequence (DNA): TGTGCCATCAGTGAAGGACTAGCCGTCGAGCAGTACTTC.

This rearrangement joins TRBV5-6 to TRBJ2-1; 8 nucleotides agree with TRBD1. CDR3 length: 13 amino acids. Per germline, CDR1 SGHDT and CDR2 YYEEEE. After removal of 5 bases from V and 9 bases from J, the junction contained 7 bases not matched to a gene. The CDR3 here is CASRYITGGEQFF. The CDR3 DNA reads as TGTGCCAGCAGATATATAACAGGGGGTGAGCAGTTCTTC.

The gene calls are TRBV15 and TRBJ1-4; a weak D match, TRBD1 (5 bases). V was clipped by 1 base and J by 8 bases, with 14 bases between them. The CDR3 length is 15 residues. CDR1 is LNHNV and CDR2 is YYDKDF in the germline V gene (reference sequence). The chain's CDR3 is CATSRGRESKEKLFF. CDR3 bases: TGTGCCACCAGCAGAGGCAGGGAATCGAAGGAAAAACTGTTTTTT.

This chain links TRBV6-5 with TRBJ1-1; 7 bases are shared with TRBD1. CDR1 and CDR2 from the germline V gene are MNHEY and SVGAGI. V was pared by 0 bases and J by 2 bases, with 6 bases of the junction left unmatched. CDR3 length: 16 residues. CDR3 region: CASSYSTQGLNTEAFF. CDR3 nucleotide sequence: TGTGCCAGCAGTTACTCGACACAGGGGCTAAACACTGAAGCTTTCTTT.

The V call is TRBV6-6, the J call TRBJ2-1; 8 positions match TRBD1. Unmatched junction bases numbered 2, after V lost 0 bases and J lost 4 bases. This CDR3 has 15 amino acids. Germline V lookup: CDR1 MNHNY, CDR2 SVGAGI (reference sequence). This CDR3 reads CASSYSRTGYNEQFF. CDR3 sequence (DNA): TGTGCCAGCAGTTACTCAAGGACAGGGTACAATGAGCAGTTCTTC.

The V call is TRBV2, the J call TRBJ1-6; D perhaps matches TRBD1 (5 bases). V dropped 4 bases and J dropped 7 bases, with 14 bases sitting between them. Germline CDR1 is SNHLY and CDR2 is FYNNEI. The CDR3 runs 15 residues. The DNA of the CDR3 is TGTGCCAGCAGTGCGGTGGGGGGGTGGAATTCACCCCTCCACTTT. The encoded protein is CASSAVGGWNSPLHF.

Details on this clone: Other DNA variants within this sample encode the same CDR3. The V call is TRBV5-6, the J call TRBJ2-7; TRBD2 aligns across 7 bases. The CDR3 consists of 12 residues. V dropped 0 bases and J dropped 7; count of bases not matched to a gene: 1. Germline lookup yields CDR1 SGHDT and CDR2 YYEEEE. This CDR3 reads CASSLGAGEQYF. The CDR3 DNA follows: TGTGCCAGCAGCTTGGGAGCGGGGGAGCAGTACTTC.

The chain joins TRBV10-1 to TRBJ2-2; D is possibly TRBD1 or TRBD2 (5 bases each). Germline-derived CDR1 and CDR2 are WNHNN and SYGVQD (reference sequence). With 3 bases removed from V and 6 bases from J, the gap between germline ends came to 17 bases. This CDR3 region has 16 residues. CDR3: CASSDSGPLIPGELFF. The CDR3 bases are TGCGCCAGCAGTGACTCGGGACCGCTGATCCCCGGGGAGCTGTTTTTT.

The chain combines TRBV5-6 with TRBJ1-2, with D maybe TRBD1 (6 bases). Germline V lookup: CDR1 SGHDT, CDR2 YYEEEE. Trimming removed 6 bases from V and 4 bases from J, with 16 bases in between. There are 14 residues in the CDR3. CDR3 loop: CASTSAGQIYGYTF. CDR3 in DNA: TGTGCCAGCACCTCCGCGGGACAAATCTATGGCTACACCTTC.

As DNA, the CDR3 is TGTGCCAGCAGCCCGGGACTCCAGCTAGGGGATGGCTACACCTTC. Translating it yields CASSPGLQLGDGYTF. This chain links TRBV11-2 with TRBJ1-2, with a possible D match to TRBD1 (5 bases). V lost 5 bases and J lost 6, with 19 bases in between. This CDR3 is built from 15 residues. Germline loops: CDR1 SGHAT, CDR2 FQNNGV.

The chain couples TRBV27 to TRBJ1-2; 7 positions match TRBD1. This CDR3 is 14 amino acids long. V was pared by 7 bases and J by 2 bases, with 7 bases of the junction left unmatched. Germline CDR1 and CDR2: MNHEY and SMNVEV (reference sequence). The DNA for the CDR3 is TGTGCCAGCAACCCGACAGGGTCCAACTATGGCTACACCTTC. Its protein product is CASNPTGSNYGYTF.

The chain uses TRBV29-1 and TRBJ2-2, with D maybe TRBD1 (6 bases). Per the germline V gene, CDR1 is SQVTM and CDR2 is ANQGSEA. This CDR3 has 15 amino acids. V lost 2 bases, J lost 4 bases, and 14 bases lay in between. The CDR3 bases are TGCAGCGTTGAACGATCAGGGGAGACCACCGGGGAGCTGTTTTTT. Translated, it gives CSVERSGETTGELFF.

This clone was detected once. The V and J genes are TRBV4-3 and TRBJ1-3, with D unresolved. Germline assignment: CDR1 LGHNA and CDR2 YSLEER. The CDR3 loop spans 16 amino acids. Trimming stripped 0 bases from V and 0 bases from J, with 9 bases between. This CDR3 is CASSQDPMASGNTIYF. The CDR3 nucleotides read TGCGCCAGCAGCCAAGATCCAATGGCCTCTGGAAACACCATATATTTT.

This clone has just one count. The rearrangement links TRBV28 to TRBJ1-2; no clear D. CDR3 length: 14 amino acids. CDR1 MDHEN and CDR2 SYDVKM come from the germline V gene. V lost 6 bases and J lost 4, with 15 bases in between. The CDR3 loop is CASRAGADTYGYTF. CDR3 DNA: TGTGCCAGCAGGGCAGGCGCAGATACCTATGGCTACACCTTC.

The J gene is TRBJ2-1, the V gene TRBV9, with D possibly TRBD1 on 5 matching bases. Germline V lookup: CDR1 SGDLS, CDR2 YYNGEE. V shed 0 bases and J shed 2 bases, with 15 bases lying between them. The CDR3 covers 17 residues. CDR3 region: CASSVVMGPSTYNEQFF. CDR3 bases: TGTGCCAGCAGCGTAGTGATGGGGCCGAGCACCTACAATGAGCAGTTCTTC.

This clone has just one count. This chain connects TRBV27 to TRBJ2-5; possible D gene TRBD2, 6 bases. V was pared by 5 bases and J by 7 bases, with 17 bases between. This CDR3 spans 14 amino acids. Germline-derived CDR1 and CDR2 are MNHEY and SMNVEV (reference sequence). CDR3 residues: CASSGRRDVGTQYF. The CDR3 DNA sequence: TGTGCCAGCAGTGGACGGCGGGACGTAGGGACCCAGTACTTC.

This chain connects TRBV11-2 to TRBJ2-7; no definite D call. V was cut by 3 bases and J by 2 bases, with 11 bases left in between. CDR1 is SGHAT and CDR2 is FQNNGV in the germline V gene. The CDR3 covers 14 residues. The DNA of the CDR3 is TGTGCCAGCAGCTTGGCGCCAGAAGCCTACGAGCAGTACTTC. Protein product: CASSLAPEAYEQYF.

J is TRBJ1-2 and V is TRBV6-6; no clear D. Germline CDR1 MNHNY, CDR2 SVGAGI (reference sequence). The CDR3 length is 13 residues. Trimming cost V 3 bases and J 6 bases, with 11 bases left between them. Here the CDR3 reads CASSYHFGDGYTF. The CDR3 DNA is TGTGCCAGCAGTTATCATTTTGGGGATGGCTACACCTTC.

The table lists this clone with a count of one. The chain has TRBV6-5 and TRBJ1-3, with no clear D. The CDR3 is 14 residues long. V gave up 5 bases and J gave up 0 bases, with 8 bases separating them. CDR1 and CDR2 from the germline V gene are MNHEY and SVGAGI. The CDR3 DNA sequence: TGTGCCAGCAGTCCTATGAGCTCTGGAAACACCATATATTTT. Its translation is CASSPMSSGNTIYF.

This chain connects TRBV19 to TRBJ2-3, with TRBD2 matching 8 bases. Unmatched junction bases numbered 2, after V lost 4 bases and J lost 5 bases. This CDR3 is built from 13 residues. Germline assignment: CDR1 LNHDA and CDR2 SQIVND (reference sequence). The CDR3 nucleotides read TGTGCCAGTAGTACCCTAGCGGGAGATACGCAGTATTTT. It codes for CASSTLAGDTQYF.

A word on this clone: In the same sample, other DNA sequences code for this CDR3. The chain combines TRBV4-1 with TRBJ2-7; weak D call: TRBD1 (6 bases). Germline V lookup: CDR1 MGHRA, CDR2 YSYEKL. V shed 3 bases and J shed 3 bases, with 9 bases lying between them. The CDR3 runs 13 residues. The CDR3 protein is CASSQQTGYEQYF. The CDR3 DNA reads TGCGCCAGCAGCCAGCAGACAGGCTACGAGCAGTACTTC.

In its sample, this clone was seen once. This specimen includes other DNA sequences encoding the same CDR3. This chain uses TRBV4-1 with TRBJ2-7, with 7 bases lining up with TRBD1. CDR3 length equals 14 residues. V gave up 1 base and J gave up 3 bases; unmatched junction bases: 3. CDR1 is MGHRA, CDR2 YSYEKL, per germline. The CDR3 DNA sequence: TGCGCCAGCAGCCAAGGGACAGGAAACTACGAGCAGTACTTC. Translated: CASSQGTGNYEQYF.

The chain has TRBV27 and TRBJ1-2; D might be TRBD1 (5 bases). CDR1 and CDR2 (germline): MNHEY, SMNVEV (reference sequence). Trimming stripped 6 bases from V and 3 bases from J, with 17 bases between. The CDR3 length is 15 residues. The CDR3 coding sequence is TGTGCCAGCAGGATCGCCGGGGCCGCGGACTATGGCTACACCTTC. This encodes CASRIAGAADYGYTF.

The V call is TRBV13, the J call TRBJ2-5, with D perhaps given as TRBD1 or TRBD2 (5 bases each). CDR3 length equals 16 residues. Trimming left V 5 bases short and J 1 base short, with 17 bases between. Looked up from germline, CDR1 is PRHDT and CDR2 is FYEKMQ (reference sequence). CDR3 nucleotides: TGTGCCAGCAGCATATCCCCATGGGGGTCCCAAGAGACCCAGTACTTC. Its translation: CASSISPWGSQETQYF.